Listed below are T cell receptor beta chains from one sample, sequenced in a study of beta chain features in type 1 diabetes. Only in-frame clones appear in the TCRdb table, and some are missing; sequencing was by immunoSEQ multiplex PCR. This sample yields fewer than 350,000 clones, of which about 15% are seen a single time; less than 0.02% belongs to the top ten. Specimen: naive CD4+ T cells from blood. Every receptor here comes from a man aged 18 to 29 with type 1 diabetes. Each CDR3 is given with its conserved first and last residue. A D gene is named only where the DNA matches it firmly. Not every row has a clone size; where given, it reads once, few, many or a size class.

CDR3 DNA	CDR3 protein	clone size	D gene	V gene	J gene
TGTGCCAGCAGTTATTTGACAGGGGAGGAGACCCAGTACTTC	CASSYLTGEETQYF	few	TRBD1	TRBV6-5	TRBJ2-5
TGTGCCAGCTCACCTCAACCGGGACAGGCGTACGAGCAGTACTTC	CASSPQPGQAYEQYF	NA	TRBD1	TRBV18	TRBJ2-7
TGTGCCAGCTCACCGGGACTAGCGGGGGACACAGATACGCAGTATTTT	CASSPGLAGDTDTQYF	few	TRBD2	TRBV18	TRBJ2-3
TGTGCCTGCTCCACCGGAGCCGGGACTAGCTACGAGCAGTACTTC	CACSTGAGTSYEQYF	few	TRBD2	TRBV30	TRBJ2-7
TGCGCCAGCAGCGGACAGGGAGGGGAGACCCAGTACTTC	CASSGQGGETQYF	few	NA	TRBV5-1	TRBJ2-5
TGTGCCAGCAGGATCGGGGGAGGGGCTGAAGCTTTCTTT	CASRIGGGAEAFF	few	NA	TRBV11-1	TRBJ1-1
TGTGCCAGTAGTGCCCACAGGTCGCCATTCAACACTGAAGCTTTCTTT	CASSAHRSPFNTEAFF	NA	NA	TRBV19	TRBJ1-1
TGCGCCAGCAGCCCGGGAGAGGGAGACACTGAAGCTTTCTTT	CASSPGEGDTEAFF	few	NA	TRBV5-1	TRBJ1-1
TGTGCCAGCAGCCACGGACTAGCGGGATTCACAGATACGCAGTATTTT	CASSHGLAGFTDTQYF	few	TRBD2	TRBV11-1	TRBJ2-3
TGTGCCAGCGGACAGGGGGTAACTCCTGAAGCTTTCTTT	CASGQGVTPEAFF	few	TRBD1	TRBV11-2	TRBJ1-1
TGTGCCAGCAGTGTTGCGGGGTTTGACGAGCAGTACTTC	CASSVAGFDEQYF	NA	NA	TRBV2	TRBJ2-7
TGTGCCAGCTCACCGGACGCGGGAGGGCTGAATGAGCAGTTCTTC	CASSPDAGGLNEQFF	NA	TRBD2	TRBV18	TRBJ2-1
TGTGCCAGCAGCTTAAAGGTGACAGGGGGCCTCACTGGGGCCAACGTCCTGACTTTC	CASSLKVTGGLTGANVLTF	few	TRBD1	TRBV7-2	TRBJ2-6
TGTGCCACCAGCAGACAGGGGAGCTCCTACGAGCAGTACTTC	CATSRQGSSYEQYF	few	NA	TRBV15	TRBJ2-7
TGCGCCAGCAGCTTGTTAACAGGAAGTAAGGCTGAAGCTTTCTTT	CASSLLTGSKAEAFF	few	NA	TRBV5-1	TRBJ1-1
TGCAGCGTCAAAACCGGCGGGGCGTGGGACTCCTACGAGCAGTACTTC	CSVKTGGAWDSYEQYF	NA	NA	TRBV29-1	TRBJ2-7
TGTGCCAGCTCCTCGATGTCGGTAGCGAGCTACAATGAGCAGTTCTTC	CASSSMSVASYNEQFF	NA	NA	TRBV18	TRBJ2-1
TGTGCCAGCAGCGGCGGGACAGGACAAGAGACCCAGTACTTC	CASSGGTGQETQYF	few	TRBD1	TRBV7-9	TRBJ2-5
TGTGCCAGCAGCTACAGAAACATTCAGTACTTC	CASSYRNIQYF	NA	NA	TRBV6-1	TRBJ2-4
TGTGCCAGCAGCTCTCAGCGGGGAAACTATGGCTACACCTTC	CASSSQRGNYGYTF	few	NA	TRBV7-8	TRBJ1-2
TGCAGCGTTCAAATTGGAAACACCATATATTTT	CSVQIGNTIYF	few	NA	TRBV29-1	TRBJ1-3
TGTGCCAGCCGTGTTCGGGGAGGCAGGGAGCTGTTTTTT	CASRVRGGRELFF	few	NA	TRBV2	TRBJ2-2
TGTGCCAGCTCACCTTCGACAGGGCCTTCCTACGAGCAGTACTTC	CASSPSTGPSYEQYF	few	TRBD1	TRBV18	TRBJ2-7
TGTGCCACCAGCAGAGATTTAGACAGGGGAGAGACCCAGTACTTC	CATSRDLDRGETQYF	few	TRBD1	TRBV15	TRBJ2-5
TGTGCCAGCAGCTTAGTCAGGGGCCGAACCTACGAGCAGTACTTC	CASSLVRGRTYEQYF	NA	NA	TRBV7-9	TRBJ2-7
TGTGCCAGCAGCTTAACGCCTACTGAGCAGTTCTTC	CASSLTPTEQFF	NA	NA	TRBV11-3	TRBJ2-1
TGTGCCACCAGCGGGGCAAGGGGGGCGGCTAGCGGAGCCCACACAGATACGCAGTATTTT	CATSGARGAASGAHTDTQYF	NA	NA	TRBV15	TRBJ2-3
TGCGCCAGCAGCCGGAGTAGGGACAGCTATGGCTACACCTTC	CASSRSRDSYGYTF	few	TRBD1	TRBV4-3	TRBJ1-2